The clone carrying this T cell receptor (beta chain) appeared a few times. The data were obtained in a study of blood T cell repertoires in COVID-19. Study in general: The United States, Italy and Spain supplied acute and convalescent COVID-19 samples. Sample material is recorded as cDNA or gDNA derived from T cells, B-cell-depleted T cells, or PBMCs.

The V end lost 0 bases, the J end lost 4 bases, and 5 bases lay between the germline ends. This CDR3 comprises 14 residues. From germline, CDR1 is SGHNT and CDR2 YYREEE (reference sequence). Source study methods: Amplification with reference gene primers provided the estimates of nucleated cell counts. The repertoire was sequenced with immunoSEQ multiplex PCR; TCRdb's copy has only in-frame clones and lacks some. V, J and clone size reflect that table, while D and trimming were determined from the DNA. Altogether 100,000 to 150,000 clones are present, approximately 80% being singletons, with the ten largest covering just under 25%.

The TCR was taken from a human donor in a cohort sampled during active COVID-19. Sequencing was done on a sample of peripheral blood. The rearrangement joins TRBV5-4 to TRBJ2-6; no definite D call. DNA for the CDR3: TGTGCCAGCAGCTTGGTGGAGGGGGCCAACGTCCTGACTTTC. Protein: CASSLVEGANVLTF.